Listed here is a single T cell receptor (beta chain). Its antigen is still unknown. The record originates from a study of cytomegalovirus exposure and HLA in healthy donors. Notes on the study in general: Investigators reported 150 to 200 TCR beta chains as tied to cytomegalovirus. The study found most TCR sequences rare, yet found some public TCRs in many donors.

Germline lookup yields CDR1 SGHRS and CDR2 YFSETQ. Trimming left V 1 base short and J 0 bases short, with 11 bases between. This CDR3 has 16 residues. Profiled with immunoSEQ multiplex PCR; TCRdb holds only in-frame clones, not every one. This table holds around 150,000 clones, about nine tenths found once. The receptor was derived from a man aged 18 to 29 in good health and CMV-seronegative. The chain links TRBV5-1 to TRBJ1-3; TRBD1 might be the D (6 bases). The source material was PBMCs. In nucleotides, the CDR3 is TGCGCCAGCAGCTTGTGGGCGGACAGCTCTGGAAACACCATATATTTT. The encoded protein is CASSLWADSSGNTIYF.